This TCR beta chain was profiled in a study of blood T cell repertoires in COVID-19 (dated by TCRdb to between 2020 and 2021). A note on the overall study: Collaborator samples came from the United States, Italy and Spain and covered acute and convalescent phases of COVID-19. The material from the prospective study consisted of cDNA or gDNA derived from T cells, B-cell-depleted T cells, or PBMCs. The dataset comprised deeply sampled blood TCRbeta repertoires from subjects exposed to, actively infected with, or recovered from COVID-19. The repertoires were made available in a free public database intended to serve as a resource for research on the immune response to SARS-CoV-2. The samples were drawn from the first 160 participants of the ongoing ImmuneRACE study and from 1,200 or so subjects provided by 6 global collaborators. Sample metadata almost always included a de-identified subject ID, COVID-19 status, age in years and sex. HLA class I and class II types, where available, came from metadata supplied by the sample provider rather than from assay-based typing. Broader findings and caveats from the paper: The amount of clinical and demographic metadata varied by source and participant and was provided uncurated.

Whole blood was collected in K2EDTA tubes by collaborating institutions according to the institutions' own protocols. For TCRbeta analysis, collaborators shipped samples in one of three forms: frozen whole blood, isolated PBMCs, or DNA extracted from either of those sample types. The immunoSEQ Assay, a bias-controlled multiplex PCR, was used to amplify TCRbeta CDR3 regions from genomic DNA. The original pipeline was this. Within the assay, amplification of reference gene primers was used to estimate how many nucleated cells each sample contained. To quantify the absolute abundance of each unique TCRbeta CDR3 rearrangement, sequence reads were collapsed and filtered. For each sample, productive Simpson clonality was calculated as the square root of Simpson's diversity index across productive rearrangements. What TCRdb holds here is the immuneACCESS table cut down to in-frame rearrangements. Part of the clones is not present; checked against another copy, under half of the missing clones reflect an unresolved V gene, and the others are unexplained. The V and J calls and clone size come from that table; D and trimming were worked out from the DNA. The sample contains fewer than 250,000 clones, approximately 84% of them found a single time. Around 5.5% of the sample is held by the ten biggest clonotypes.

Details on this clone: Its antigen target is currently unknown. Base quality data are lacking; no much larger clone is found one base away.

Material for sequencing was peripheral blood. This receptor was identified in a woman aged 70-85 years with active or convalescent COVID-19.

The encoded CDR3 is CASTYGQGYNGYTF. Read as DNA, the sequence is TGTGCCAGCACCTACGGACAGGGGTATAATGGCTACACCTTC. Recombination joined TRBV9 with TRBJ1-2, and TRBD1 aligns with 9 junction nucleotides. CDR1 and CDR2 are read off the germline V gene as SGDLS and YYNGEE. Trimmed from V: 6 bases; trimmed from J: 6 bases; junction bases lacking a gene match: 9. The CDR3 sequence holds 14 residues, the cysteine and phenylalanine included. Only CDR3 DNA remains: 42 bases, in frame from the first base.